Each of the 23 T cell receptor beta chains below was sequenced from the same sample in a study of cytomegalovirus exposure and HLA in healthy donors (dated by TCRdb to the late 2010s). Receptor libraries were prepared by the immunoSEQ multiplex PCR assay. For the multiplex PCR, a mixture combining 60 forward primers for TCR Vbeta segments and 13 reverse primers for TCR Jbeta segments was used. The table comes from immuneACCESS by way of TCRdb, which keeps in-frame sequences with V and J called. Part of the clones is missing from these tables; in studies checked, under half for an unresolved V gene and the rest for unknown reasons. The sample profile shows hundreds of thousands of clones; about 78% of them were found once. Over 3.5% of the sample is in the top ten clones. The sample taken for sequencing was PBMCs. Receptors originate from a male donor in good health and CMV-seronegative.

Details on this clone: Within the sample, other DNA sequences also encode this same CDR3. This sequence joins TRBV19 and TRBJ1-1; D uncertain. The V gene's germline CDR1 is LNHDA and CDR2 SQIVND (reference sequence). Trimming removed 7 bases from V and 1 base from J, with 7 bases in between. The CDR3 extends over 12 amino acids. The CDR3 spells CASNPGNTEAFF. DNA of the CDR3: TGTGCCAGTAATCCAGGGAACACTGAAGCTTTCTTT. Looking up the rest from reference TRBV19 and TRBJ1-1 gives the full variable domain: DGGITQSPKYLFRKEGQNVTLSCEQNLNHDAMYWYRQDPGQGLRLIYYSQIVNDFQKGDIAEGYSVSREKKESFPLTVTSAQKNPTAFYLCASNPGNTEAFFGQGTRLTVV.

V gene TRBV6-1 combines with J gene TRBJ1-4, with 8 nucleotides matching TRBD1. The CDR3 extends over 16 amino acids. Germline loops: CDR1 MNHNS, CDR2 SASEGT. The trim removed 1 base at V and 4 bases at J, leaving 5 bases unmatched. CDR3 region: CASSEVAGGNNEKLFF. As DNA, the CDR3 is TGTGCCAGCAGTGAAGTGGCAGGGGGCAATAATGAAAAACTGTTTTTT.

The V gene is TRBV6-4, the J gene TRBJ2-3; 8 nucleotides agree with TRBD2. The CDR3 loop spans 14 amino acids. The germline V gene encodes CDR1 MRHNA and CDR2 SNTAGT. V dropped 2 bases and J dropped 6; count of bases not matched to a gene: 4. In DNA form, the CDR3 reads TGTGCCAGCAGTGACGCGGGAGGACGGGATACGCAGTATTTT. As protein: CASSDAGGRDTQYF.

The CDR3 protein is CASRIQPGLYEQYF. The CDR3 nucleotides are TGTGCCAGCAGGATTCAACCGGGACTCTACGAGCAGTACTTC. This chain joins TRBV2 and TRBJ2-7; D perhaps matches TRBD2 (6 bases). The CDR3 extends over 14 amino acids. CDR1 is SNHLY, CDR2 FYNNEI, per germline. The germline V and J ends were trimmed by 6 bases and 3 bases, with 15 bases remaining between them.

V and J are TRBV7-2 and TRBJ2-5; 10 bases align to TRBD2. Germline lookup yields CDR1 SGHTA and CDR2 FQGNSA. The CDR3 contains 16 residues. V gave up 6 bases and J gave up 1 base; unmatched junction bases: 8. The CDR3 loop reads CASSSLAGPPQETQYF. Written as DNA, the CDR3 is TGTGCCAGCAGTTCACTAGCGGGGCCACCCCAAGAGACCCAGTACTTC.

J is TRBJ1-1 and V is TRBV30; D possibly corresponds to TRBD1 (5 bases). CDR1 and CDR2 from the germline V gene are GTSNPN and SVGIG (reference sequence). With 0 bases removed from V and 3 bases from J, the gap between germline ends came to 14 bases. CDR3 length: 15 residues. Written as DNA, the CDR3 is TGTGCCTGGAGTGTATCGGCAGGGAGGGACACTGAAGCTTTCTTT. Translated, it gives CAWSVSAGRDTEAFF.

The chain is built from TRBV5-1 and TRBJ1-2; TRBD1 matches at 7 bases. V shed 0 bases and J 8 bases; nucleotides not matched to a gene: 10. This CDR3 is built from 15 residues. Germline V gene lookup returns CDR1 SGHRS and CDR2 YFSETQ. The CDR3 DNA is TGCGCCAGCAGCTTGGATAGACAGGGTGTAGGGGGCTACACCTTC. Translation: CASSLDRQGVGGYTF.

This chain connects TRBV5-1 to TRBJ2-1; D may be TRBD2 (5 bases). CDR1 is SGHRS, CDR2 YFSETQ, per germline. The CDR3 is 15 residues long. Deletions cut 1 base from V and 6 bases from J, with 14 bases between. CDR3: CASSLWLTSGNEQFF. The CDR3 region has the DNA TGCGCCAGCAGCTTGTGGCTAACCAGCGGCAATGAGCAGTTCTTC. The variable domain in full, completed from reference TRBV5-1 and TRBJ2-1, reads KAGVTQTPRYLIKTRGQQVTLSCSPISGHRSVSWYQQTPGQGLQFLFEYFSETQRNKGNFPGRFSGRQFSNSRSEMNVSTLELGDSALYLCASSLWLTSGNEQFFGPGTRLTVL.

The chain links TRBV29-1 to TRBJ1-5; possible D gene TRBD1, 6 bases. CDR3 length equals 12 residues. Trimming took off 4 bases at V and 6 bases at J, with 10 bases between the two ends. Germline V lookup: CDR1 SQVTM, CDR2 ANQGSEA. For the CDR3, the DNA is TGCAGCGTTGGAGGGGGTGGTCAGCCCCAGCATTTT. It yields the protein CSVGGGGQPQHF. The full variable domain, its missing parts supplied by reference TRBV29-1 and TRBJ1-5, is SAVISQKPSRDICQRGTSLTIQCQVDSQVTMMFWYRQQPGQSLTLIATANQGSEATYESGFVIDKFPISRPNLTFSTLTVSNMSPEDSSIYLCSVGGGGQPQHFGDGTRLSIL.

The chain employs TRBV7-2 and TRBJ2-1; 14 positions match TRBD2. Germline CDR1 is SGHTA and CDR2 is FQGNSA. The CDR3 covers 15 residues. V was clipped by 5 bases and J by 10 bases; unmatched bases: 7. CDR3 region: CASSPGLAGGGEQFF. CDR3 DNA: TGTGCCAGCAGCCCAGGACTAGCGGGAGGTGGGGAGCAGTTCTTC.

The V call is TRBV4-1, the J call TRBJ1-3; D gene unclear. The CDR3 sequence is 14 residues long. Looked up from germline, CDR1 is MGHRA and CDR2 is YSYEKL. V was clipped by 3 bases and J by 0 bases, with 6 bases between them. Here the CDR3 DNA reads TGCGCCAGCAGCCAGGGGAGCTCTGGAAACACCATATATTTT. Its protein is CASSQGSSGNTIYF.

The rearrangement joins TRBV5-8 to TRBJ1-5, with D perhaps TRBD1 (5 bases). Between the trimmed V and J ends, which lost 0 bases and 2 bases, there was a span of 9 bases. CDR1 and CDR2 (germline): SGHTS, YDEGEE. The CDR3 is 15 amino acids. The CDR3 region has the DNA TGTGCCAGCAGCTTGGCCAGGGCTGGCAATCAGCCCCAGCATTTT. Its protein product is CASSLARAGNQPQHF.

The chain is built from TRBV10-1 and TRBJ2-5, with 7 bases matching TRBD2. This CDR3 spans 14 amino acids. V shed 3 bases and J 3 bases; nucleotides not matched to a gene: 4. CDR1 and CDR2 from the germline V gene are WNHNN and SYGVQD (reference sequence). CDR3 nucleotide sequence: TGCGCCAGCAGTGAAACCGGACTAGAAGAGACCCAGTACTTC. Encoded protein: CASSETGLEETQYF.

V and J are TRBV2 and TRBJ2-5, with a possible D match to TRBD1 (5 bases). The better agreement between TRBJ2-7 and the DNA end casts doubt on the J call. Per germline, CDR1 SNHLY and CDR2 FYNNEI. The CDR3 contains 13 residues. CDR3: CASLDPDSYEQYF. For the CDR3, the DNA is TGTGCCAGCCTTGACCCCGACAGCTACGAGCAGTACTTC.

The CDR3 sequence: CASSVSVAGGPATEQYF. The CDR3 nucleotides read TGTGCCAGCAGCGTTAGCGTAGCGGGAGGGCCCGCTACCGAGCAGTACTTC. The rearrangement joins TRBV9 to TRBJ2-7, with TRBD2 identical over 11 bases. The germline V gene encodes CDR1 SGDLS and CDR2 YYNGEE. V lost 2 bases and J lost 6; bases outside the gene matches: 13. This CDR3 has 17 residues.

The rearrangement links TRBV28 to TRBJ2-1; D remains ambiguous. This CDR3 spans 16 amino acids. Germline assignment: CDR1 MDHEN and CDR2 SYDVKM. V lost 4 bases to trimming and J lost 0 bases, with 13 bases between them. Written as DNA, the CDR3 is TGTGCCAGCAGTTCCCTGGGCTCCACCTCCTACAATGAGCAGTTCTTC. Protein: CASSSLGSTSYNEQFF.

CDR3: CASSILRGNSGNTIYF. The DNA for the CDR3 is TGTGCCAGTAGTATCCTCCGGGGGAACTCTGGAAACACCATATATTTT. V and J are TRBV19 and TRBJ1-3; D is perhaps TRBD1 (5 bases). The CDR3 has 16 amino acids. V gave up 3 bases and J gave up 0 bases, with 12 bases separating them. CDR1 and CDR2 (germline): LNHDA, SQIVND (reference sequence). Combining the CDR3 with reference TRBV19 and TRBJ1-3 gives the whole variable domain DGGITQSPKYLFRKEGQNVTLSCEQNLNHDAMYWYRQDPGQGLRLIYYSQIVNDFQKGDIAEGYSVSREKKESFPLTVTSAQKNPTAFYLCASSILRGNSGNTIYFGEGSWLTVV.

V gene TRBV7-3 combines with J gene TRBJ1-2; 9 positions match TRBD1. The CDR3 sequence is 15 residues long. Trimming removed 2 bases from V and 4 bases from J; junction bases left unmatched: 5. Germline assignment: CDR1 SGHTA and CDR2 FQGTGA. CDR3 loop: CASSLGTGRGYGYTF. CDR3 sequence (DNA): TGTGCCAGCAGCTTAGGGACAGGGAGGGGCTATGGCTACACCTTC. The full variable domain, completed using reference TRBV7-3 and TRBJ1-2, is GAGVSQTPSNKVTEKGKYVELRCDPISGHTALYWYRQSLGQGPEFLIYFQGTGAADDSGLPNDRFFAVRPEGSVSTLKIQRTERGDSAVYLCASSLGTGRGYGYTFGSGTRLTVV.

This chain uses TRBV6-5 with TRBJ1-3; D unresolved. V was shortened by 11 bases and J by 4 bases, with 18 bases between the two germline ends. CDR1 and CDR2 from the germline V gene are MNHEY and SVGAGI. The CDR3 covers 14 residues. The CDR3 here is CASKPGRAGNTIYF. The CDR3 DNA reads TGTGCCTCCAAACCCGGGAGGGCAGGAAACACCATATATTTT.

This clone was found a few times. The rearrangement links TRBV6-1 to TRBJ1-1, with D unclear. Germline values: CDR1 MNHNS, CDR2 SASEGT. The CDR3 spans 15 residues. Trimming removed 6 bases at V and 0 bases at J, with 14 bases between. CDR3 sequence (DNA): TGTGCCAGCAGCCTTAGCTTTAGTATGAACACTGAAGCTTTCTTT. Translating it yields CASSLSFSMNTEAFF.

The CDR3 DNA reads TGTGCCAGCAGCCAAGAGTCCCAGGGGCGAGGGGAGACCCAGTACTTC. Its protein is CASSQESQGRGETQYF. The V call is TRBV4-2, the J call TRBJ2-5; tentatively, D is TRBD1 (6 bases). Germline V gives CDR1 LGHNA, CDR2 YNFKEQ. Trimming removed 0 bases from V and 5 bases from J, with 16 bases in between. The CDR3 runs 16 residues.

As regards this clone: Other DNA sequences from this sample encode an identical CDR3 as well. The CDR3 DNA reads TGTGCCAGTAGTATAGGCGGGTCGAACACTGAAGCTTTCTTT. Translating gives CASSIGGSNTEAFF. The gene calls are TRBV19 and TRBJ1-1, with D hard to call. V lost 1 base to trimming and J lost 1 base, with 7 bases between them. Per germline, CDR1 LNHDA and CDR2 SQIVND (reference sequence). The CDR3 is 14 residues long.

The rearrangement links TRBV4-3 to TRBJ2-1, with 8 bases identical to TRBD2. CDR1 and CDR2 from the germline V gene are LGHNA and YSLEER. CDR3 size: 16 residues. J was trimmed by 3 bases and V by 1 base; bases with no gene match: 5. The CDR3 region is CASSQAPGTSYNEQFF. CDR3 coding DNA: TGCGCCAGCAGCCAAGCCCCTGGGACTAGCTACAATGAGCAGTTCTTC.